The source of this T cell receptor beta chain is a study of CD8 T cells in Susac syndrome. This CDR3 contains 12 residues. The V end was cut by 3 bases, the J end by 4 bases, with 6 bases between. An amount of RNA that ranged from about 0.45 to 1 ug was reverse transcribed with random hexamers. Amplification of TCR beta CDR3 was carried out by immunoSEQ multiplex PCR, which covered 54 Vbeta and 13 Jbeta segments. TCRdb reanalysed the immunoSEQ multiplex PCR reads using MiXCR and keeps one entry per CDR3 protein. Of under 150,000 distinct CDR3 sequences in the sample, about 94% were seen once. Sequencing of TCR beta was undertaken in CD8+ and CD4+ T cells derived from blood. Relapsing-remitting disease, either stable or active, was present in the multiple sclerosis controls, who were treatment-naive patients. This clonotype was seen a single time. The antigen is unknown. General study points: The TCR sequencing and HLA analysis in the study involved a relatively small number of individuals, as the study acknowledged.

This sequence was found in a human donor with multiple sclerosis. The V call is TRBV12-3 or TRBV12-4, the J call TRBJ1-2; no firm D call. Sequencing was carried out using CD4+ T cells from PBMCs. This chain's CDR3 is CASSFLSYGYTF. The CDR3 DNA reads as TGTGCCAGCAGTTTTTTGTCCTATGGCTACACCTTC.